This T cell receptor beta chain emerged from a study of blood T cell repertoires in COVID-19. Germline CDR1 reads LGHDT; CDR2 reads YNNKEL (reference sequence). The trim removed 3 bases at V and 5 bases at J, leaving 4 bases unmatched. CDR3 length equals 16 residues. Sequencing was performed with immunoSEQ multiplex PCR; in TCRdb, only in-frame clones are kept and a portion is missing. The repertoire holds tens of thousands of clones, about 89% seen once, with about 14% in the top ten. The TCR was taken from a man aged 65 to 79 with active or convalescent COVID-19. The genes are TRBV3-1 (or the pseudogene TRBV3-2) and TRBJ2-3, with TRBD2 matching 14 bases. Sample: peripheral blood. CDR3 residues: CASSQGLAGAKDTQYF. As DNA, the CDR3 is TGTGCCAGCAGCCAGGGACTAGCGGGAGCGAAAGATACGCAGTATTTT.